A single sample is the source of the 3 T cell receptor beta chains below, sequenced in a study of CD8 T cells in Susac syndrome. The RNA input was roughly 0.45 to 1 ug, and it was reverse transcribed with random hexamers. From the immunoSEQ multiplex PCR reads, TCRdb called clonotypes with MiXCR, one entry per CDR3 protein. The sample lists about 140,000 distinct CDR3 sequences, approximately 96% occurring once. Sequenced material: CD4+ T cells from PBMCs. Receptors originate from a human donor with multiple sclerosis.

This chain uses TRBV2 with TRBJ2-7; perhaps TRBD1 as D (5 bases). Looked up from germline, CDR1 is SNHLY and CDR2 is FYNNEI. V lost 3 bases and J lost 1, with 10 bases in between. This CDR3 contains 14 residues. CDR3 in DNA: TGTGCCAGCAGTGATAACAGGATATCCTACGAGCAGTACTTC. This codes for CASSDNRISYEQYF.

The J gene is TRBJ2-4, the V gene TRBV6-5; D gene unclear. This CDR3 comprises 13 residues. From germline, CDR1 is MNHEY and CDR2 SVGAGI. V was shortened by 8 bases and J by 8 bases, with 16 bases between the two germline ends. This chain's CDR3 is CASQGGVRDIQYF. CDR3 bases: TGTGCCAGCCAAGGTGGGGTTAGGGACATTCAGTACTTC.

This clonotype was detected once. The V call is TRBV6-2 or TRBV6-3, the J call TRBJ1-2; tentatively, D is TRBD1 (5 bases). Trimming took off 2 bases at V and 4 bases at J, with 14 bases between the two ends. The CDR3 is 15 amino acids. Germline lookup yields CDR1 MNHEY and CDR2 SVGEGT. As DNA, the CDR3 is TGTGCCAGCAGTTACCGGGACGGACCCCTCTATGGCTACACCTTC. Its protein product is CASSYRDGPLYGYTF.